The clone carrying this T cell receptor beta chain appeared a few times. The data stem from a study of blood T cell repertoires in COVID-19. Study as a whole: Material from acute and convalescent COVID-19 was sourced from the United States, Italy and Spain. The cDNA or gDNA used as material had been derived from T cells, B-cell-depleted T cells, or PBMCs.

The protocol was immunoSEQ multiplex PCR, while the TCRdb copy is restricted to in-frame clones and leaves out a portion. The table shows more than 25,000 clones, with approximately 90% occurring only once. This receptor was obtained from a human donor in a cohort sampled during active COVID-19. The specimen sequenced was peripheral blood.

The CDR3 coding sequence is TGTGCCAGCACACTAGCGGTTACGAACACCGGGGAGCTGTTTTTT. Translated, it gives CASTLAVTNTGELFF. The chain couples TRBV19 to TRBJ2-2, with 8 bases aligning to TRBD2. Trimming at V came to 9 bases and at J to 0 bases, leaving 6 bases not matched to a gene. The CDR3 is 15 amino acids. Germline lookup yields CDR1 LNHDA and CDR2 SQIVND (reference sequence).